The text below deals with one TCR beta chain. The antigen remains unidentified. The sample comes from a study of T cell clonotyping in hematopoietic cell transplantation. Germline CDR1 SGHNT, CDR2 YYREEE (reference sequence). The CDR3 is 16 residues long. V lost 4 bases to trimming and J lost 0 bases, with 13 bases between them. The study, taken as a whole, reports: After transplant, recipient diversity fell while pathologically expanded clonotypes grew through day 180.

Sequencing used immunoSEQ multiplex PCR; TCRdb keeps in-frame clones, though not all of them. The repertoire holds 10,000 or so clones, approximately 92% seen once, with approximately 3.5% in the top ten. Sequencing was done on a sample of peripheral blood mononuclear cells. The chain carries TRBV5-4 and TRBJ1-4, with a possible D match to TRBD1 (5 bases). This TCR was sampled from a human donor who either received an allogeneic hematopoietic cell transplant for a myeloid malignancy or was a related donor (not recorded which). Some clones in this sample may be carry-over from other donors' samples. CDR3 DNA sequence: TGTGCCAGCAGCCTAGGGACGTTTGCAACTAATGAAAAACTGTTTTTT. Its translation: CASSLGTFATNEKLFF.